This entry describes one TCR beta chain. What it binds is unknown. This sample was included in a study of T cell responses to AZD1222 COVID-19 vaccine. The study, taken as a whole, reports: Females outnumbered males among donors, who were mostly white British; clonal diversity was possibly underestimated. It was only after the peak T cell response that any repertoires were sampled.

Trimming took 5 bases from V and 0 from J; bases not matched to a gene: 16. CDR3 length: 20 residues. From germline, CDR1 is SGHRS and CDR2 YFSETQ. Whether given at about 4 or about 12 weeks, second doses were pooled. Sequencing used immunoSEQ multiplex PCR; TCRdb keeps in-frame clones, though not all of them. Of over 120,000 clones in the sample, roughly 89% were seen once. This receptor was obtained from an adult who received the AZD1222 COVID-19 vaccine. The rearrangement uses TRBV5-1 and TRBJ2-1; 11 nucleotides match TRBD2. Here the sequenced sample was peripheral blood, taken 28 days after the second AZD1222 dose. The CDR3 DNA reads TGCGCCAGCAGAGTCGTAGCGGGAGGGTACGATCTACGCTCCTACAATGAGCAGTTCTTC. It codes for CASRVVAGGYDLRSYNEQFF.